What follows describes a single T cell receptor (beta chain). These data belong to a study of blood T cell repertoires in COVID-19. There are 16 residues in the CDR3. Trimming at V came to 3 bases and at J to 0 bases, leaving 6 bases not matched to a gene. Germline V gene lookup returns CDR1 MDHEN and CDR2 SYDVKM. The assay was immunoSEQ multiplex PCR, and TCRdb's table has in-frame clones only and misses some. The sample has 250,000 to 400,000 clones; approximately 88% are singletons. This sequence originates from a woman in her thirties with COVID-19, enrolled during active disease. The V gene is TRBV28, the J gene TRBJ2-3; 7 bases map to TRBD2. The sequenced sample consisted of peripheral blood. In nucleotides, the CDR3 is TGTGCCAGCAGTTTGTTCCCAGCGGGGAGCACAGATACGCAGTATTTT. Amino acids: CASSLFPAGSTDTQYF.